One and the same sample provided the 29 T cell receptor beta chains below, sequenced in a study of T cells in Graves' hyperthyroidism and ophthalmopathy. Amplification of TCR beta CDR3 regions used RNA as the template. First-round RT-PCR targeting the TCR CDR3 was performed with the HTBI primer set. A single record per CDR3 protein comes from TCRdb applying MiXCR to the multiplex PCR reads. The table includes a few hundred thousand distinct CDR3 sequences, 40% to 55% detected once. Sequences were obtained from peripheral blood or thyroid tissue (not recorded which). Receptor source: an adult woman with Graves' disease, either hyperthyroidism or ophthalmopathy (not recorded which).

The rearrangement joins TRBV2 to TRBJ1-5; possible D gene TRBD1, 5 bases. Trimming took off 8 bases at V and 3 bases at J, with 17 bases between the two ends. Germline CDR1 is SNHLY and CDR2 is FYNNEI. This CDR3 is 15 amino acids long. The CDR3 sequence: CASVSAGTINQPQHF. DNA for the CDR3: TGTGCCAGCGTGTCCGCCGGGACGATCAATCAGCCCCAGCATTTT.

This clonotype has a count of ten or more. The chain couples TRBV7-9 to TRBJ1-1, with 8 nucleotides matching TRBD1. Germline values: CDR1 SEHNR, CDR2 FQNEAQ (reference sequence). After removal of 6 bases from V and 5 bases from J, the junction contained 5 bases not matched to a gene. CDR3 length equals 13 residues. DNA for the CDR3: TGTGCCAGCAGGGATGGGACAGGAACTGAAGCTTTCTTT. It codes for CASRDGTGTEAFF.

The CDR3 loop reads CAISDGTTYEQYF. Here the CDR3 DNA reads TGTGCCATCAGTGACGGAACTACCTACGAGCAGTACTTC. V is TRBV10-3 and J is TRBJ2-7; D uncertain. Trimming cost V 3 bases and J 2 bases, with 8 bases left between them. The CDR3 length is 13 residues. Per germline, CDR1 ENHRY and CDR2 SYGVKD.

This rearrangement joins TRBV10-3 to TRBJ2-7, with D tentatively TRBD1 or TRBD2 (6 bases each). Trimming removed 9 bases from V and 7 bases from J, with 13 bases in between. Germline CDR1 is ENHRY and CDR2 is SYGVKD. The CDR3 has 11 residues. CDR3: CAIRQAGEQYF. In DNA, the CDR3 is TGTGCCATACGACAGGCGGGAGAGCAGTACTTC.

This clonotype was counted ten times or more. This sequence joins TRBV5-1 and TRBJ2-7; D is unclear. The germline CDR1 and CDR2 sequences are SGHRS and YFSETQ. V lost 0 bases to trimming and J lost 4 bases, with 8 bases between them. CDR3 length equals 13 residues. The CDR3 sequence: CASSLGPIYEQYF. Written as DNA, the CDR3 is TGCGCCAGCAGCTTGGGGCCGATTTACGAGCAGTACTTC. The full variable domain, completed using reference TRBV5-1 and TRBJ2-7, is KAGVTQTPRYLIKTRGQQVTLSCSPISGHRSVSWYQQTPGQGLQFLFEYFSETQRNKGNFPGRFSGRQFSNSRSEMNVSTLELGDSALYLCASSLGPIYEQYFGPGTRLTVT.

This clonotype occurred many times. The J gene is TRBJ1-1, the V gene TRBV6-1, with unresolved D. Germline V gene sequence: CDR1 MNHNS, CDR2 SASEGT. This CDR3 contains 14 residues. V lost 1 base, J lost 0 bases, and 6 bases lay in between. CDR3 nucleotide sequence: TGTGCCAGCAGTGAAGTGGGTATGAACACTGAAGCTTTCTTT. Translation: CASSEVGMNTEAFF.

Many counts were recorded for this clonotype. The V gene is TRBV7-8, the J gene TRBJ2-2; D is possibly TRBD1 (6 bases). V dropped 5 bases and J dropped 1 base, with 14 bases sitting between them. This CDR3 region has 16 residues. Germline assignment: CDR1 SGHVS and CDR2 FQNEAQ. CDR3 amino acids: CASSSLTGKNTGELFF. The DNA for the CDR3 is TGTGCCAGCAGCAGCCTTACAGGGAAGAACACCGGGGAGCTGTTTTTT.

Ten or more counts support this clonotype. The chain carries TRBV28 and TRBJ1-3; TRBD1 matches at 8 bases. This CDR3 spans 16 amino acids. Germline values: CDR1 MDHEN, CDR2 SYDVKM. V trimming: 0 bases; J trimming: 5 bases; junction bases outside the gene matches: 6. The CDR3 is CASSLWNRGLRNTIYF. The CDR3 DNA follows: TGTGCCAGCAGTTTATGGAACAGGGGGTTGAGAAACACCATATATTTT.

The chain uses TRBV10-1 and TRBJ2-5; TRBD2 agrees at 13 bases. The length of the CDR3 is 17 residues. Per germline, CDR1 WNHNN and CDR2 SYGVQD (reference sequence). The V gene end was trimmed by 6 bases and the J gene end by 1 base; junction bases not matched to a gene: 8. The DNA for the CDR3 is TGCGCCAGCAGCCCCAGACTAGCGGGAGGCCCCCAAGAGACCCAGTACTTC. Amino acids: CASSPRLAGGPQETQYF.

This clonotype was seen a few times. The rearrangement links TRBV10-3 to TRBJ2-5, with D maybe TRBD1 (5 bases). This CDR3 region has 14 residues. The germline V and J ends were trimmed by 4 bases and 4 bases, with 13 bases remaining between them. CDR1 is ENHRY and CDR2 is SYGVKD in the germline V gene. CDR3 amino acids: CAISGLGHLETQYF. The CDR3 coding sequence is TGTGCCATCAGTGGGCTAGGACACTTAGAGACCCAGTACTTC.

This clonotype has just a few counts. This chain uses TRBV6-2 or TRBV6-3 with TRBJ2-7; D is unclear. Germline CDR1 MNHEY, CDR2 SVGEGT. V dropped 2 bases and J dropped 6 bases, with 14 bases sitting between them. The CDR3 totals 14 residues. As DNA, the CDR3 is TGTGCCAGCAGTTACCCTGAGGACGTGGTCGAGCAGTACTTC. It specifies CASSYPEDVVEQYF.

The CDR3 bases are TGTGCCAGCAGCCCCGAAGACGGGGATCCCTCCTACAATGAGCAGTTCTTC. Protein sequence: CASSPEDGDPSYNEQFF. The chain joins TRBV7-9 to TRBJ2-1, with a possible D match to TRBD2 (5 bases). The CDR3 is 17 amino acids. The ends were cut back, 5 bases at V and 0 bases at J, with 17 bases in the middle. From germline, CDR1 is SEHNR and CDR2 FQNEAQ (reference sequence).

The V call is TRBV11-2, the J call TRBJ2-7, with 11 bases lining up with TRBD2. The CDR3 contains 16 residues. In germline, CDR1 is SGHAT, CDR2 FQNNGV. V trimming: 5 bases; J trimming: 0 bases; junction bases outside the gene matches: 6. CDR3 protein: CASSPGLAGSSYEQYF. The CDR3, as DNA: TGTGCCAGCAGCCCCGGACTAGCGGGCAGCTCCTACGAGCAGTACTTC.

The rearrangement joins TRBV15 to TRBJ2-1; D may be TRBD2 (6 bases). The CDR3 length is 17 residues. V was trimmed by 1 base and J by 8 bases, leaving 21 bases between them. Germline lookup yields CDR1 LNHNV and CDR2 YYDKDF (reference sequence). The CDR3 protein is CATSRALGWRGRDEQFF. In nucleotides, the CDR3 is TGTGCCACCAGCAGAGCCCTAGGGTGGCGGGGCCGCGATGAGCAGTTCTTC.

The CDR3, as DNA: TGCGCCAGCAGCCAAGGGGGAAAACTGTTTTTT. It codes for CASSQGGKLFF. J is TRBJ1-4 and V is TRBV4-3; D remains ambiguous. Per the germline V gene, CDR1 is LGHNA and CDR2 is YSLEER. Trimming pared 1 base from V and 10 bases from J, leaving 4 bases between. There are 11 residues in the CDR3.

This clonotype is a singleton in its sample. At one end the junction does not follow the germline gene, possibly because of a read error. The chain joins TRBV2 to TRBJ1-5, with D perhaps TRBD1 (6 bases). The CDR3 covers 13 residues. Germline CDR1 SNHLY, CDR2 FYNNEI. The CDR3 DNA reads as TGTGCCAGGGGGGCAGAAAGCAATCAGCCCCGGCATTTT. Translation: CARGAESNQPRHF.

This clonotype came up once. Given the absence of the conserved phenylalanine or tryptophan at the CDR3 end, a read error is likely. The DNA is omitted, as the CDR3 cannot be located on it reliably, and the CDR3 follows TCRdb's listing. The chain has TRBV10-3 and TRBJ2-5; the DNA was not used to check the table's D call, TRBD1. The CDR3 sequence runs 8 residues, both termini included. Germline assignment: CDR1 ENHRY and CDR2 SYGVKD. CDR3 sequence: CAIRSGQT.

On this clonotype itself: One end of the junction does not line up with germline, which may come from a read error. This chain connects TRBV15 to TRBJ1-2; unclear D gene. This CDR3 has 13 amino acids. CDR1 and CDR2 (germline): LNHNV, YYDKDF (reference sequence). For the CDR3, the DNA is TGTGCCACCAGAACCACCCCTAACTATGGCCACACCTTC. Its translation is CATRTTPNYGHTF.

V usage is TRBV7-9 and J usage is TRBJ2-7, with 7 nucleotides matching TRBD1. Losses at the gene ends were 1 base for V and 1 base for J; bases not matched to a gene: 7. This CDR3 has 16 residues. The germline V gene encodes CDR1 SEHNR and CDR2 FQNEAQ (reference sequence). The DNA of the CDR3 is TGTGCCAGCAGCTTAGATAGGGACAGTCGATCCTACGAGCAGTACTTC. It translates to CASSLDRDSRSYEQYF.

As regards this clonotype: Being one base from a much bigger clone, this may be a read error. This chain joins TRBV5-6 and TRBJ2-7, with a possible D match to TRBD2 (6 bases). Germline V gene lookup returns CDR1 SGHDT and CDR2 YYEEEE. The length of the CDR3 is 14 residues. The CDR3 is CASSLGLFSYEQCF. The CDR3 DNA reads as TGTGCCAGCAGCCTGGGACTCTTCTCCTACGAGCAGTGCTTC.

This clonotype was counted at least ten times. The chain is built from TRBV6-5 and TRBJ1-1; a possible D gene is TRBD1 (5 bases). This CDR3 is 15 amino acids long. The V gene lost 6 bases and the J gene lost 11 bases, with 25 bases spanning the gap. The germline CDR1 and CDR2 sequences are MNHEY and SVGAGI. The CDR3 sequence: CASSDYRKTPTSAFF. CDR3 bases: TGTGCCAGCAGCGATTACAGGAAAACACCCACTTCGGCTTTCTTT.

This clonotype was found many times. The J gene is TRBJ2-7, the V gene TRBV7-9; D gene unclear. This CDR3 is 16 amino acids long. Germline loops: CDR1 SEHNR, CDR2 FQNEAQ (reference sequence). V lost 6 bases, J lost 2 bases, and 20 bases lay in between. The CDR3 region is CASSTRRSGNPYEQYF. Written as DNA, the CDR3 is TGTGCCAGCAGTACCCGTCGGAGTGGTAACCCCTACGAGCAGTACTTC. The full variable domain, in which reference TRBV7-9 and TRBJ2-7 provide the parts outside the CDR3, is DTGVSQNPRHKITKRGQNVTFRCDPISEHNRLYWYRQTLGQGPEFLTYFQNEAQLEKSRLLSDRFSAERPKGSFSTLEIQRTEQGDSAMYLCASSTRRSGNPYEQYFGPGTRLTVT.

The chain has TRBV20-1 and TRBJ1-5; D is uncertain. The CDR3 is 14 residues long. V was shortened by 3 bases and J by 2 bases, with 11 bases between the two germline ends. CDR1 DFQATT and CDR2 SNEGSKA come from the germline V gene (reference sequence). The CDR3 coding sequence is TGCAGTGCTAGGACTGGGAGTCGCAATCAGCCCCAGCATTTT. It encodes CSARTGSRNQPQHF.

This clonotype appeared many times. The J gene is TRBJ2-5, the V gene TRBV20-1; D is uncertain. This CDR3 is 12 amino acids long. Deletions cut 0 bases from V and 4 bases from J, with 6 bases between. Germline V gives CDR1 DFQATT, CDR2 SNEGSKA (reference sequence). CDR3 region: CSARDLTETQYF. The DNA for the CDR3 is TGCAGTGCTAGAGATTTGACAGAGACCCAGTACTTC.

This clonotype was seen ten or more times. The chain joins TRBV6-6 to TRBJ1-1; the D gene is possibly TRBD1 (5 bases). CDR3 length: 13 residues. V was shortened by 6 bases and J by 6 bases, with 14 bases between the two germline ends. Per the germline V gene, CDR1 is MNHNY and CDR2 is SVGAGI (reference sequence). The CDR3 loop is CASRHKAGAEAFF. DNA for the CDR3: TGTGCCAGCAGGCACAAGGCGGGGGCTGAAGCTTTCTTT.

The V gene is TRBV9, the J gene TRBJ1-2; no reliable D call. The CDR3 sequence is 13 residues long. Trimming stripped 0 bases from V and 4 bases from J, with 7 bases between. Germline V lookup: CDR1 SGDLS, CDR2 YYNGEE. The CDR3 loop reads CASSVGEAYGYTF. CDR3 sequence (DNA): TGTGCCAGCAGCGTAGGGGAAGCCTATGGCTACACCTTC.

The chain links TRBV7-9 to TRBJ1-6, with 9 bases that match TRBD1. J lost 14 bases, V lost 6 bases, and 5 bases had no gene match. CDR1 and CDR2 (germline): SEHNR, FQNEAQ (reference sequence). This CDR3 contains 12 residues. DNA of the CDR3: TGTGCCAGCAGGGGACAGGGCAACACCCTCCACTTT. Translation: CASRGQGNTLHF. The full variable domain, in which reference TRBV7-9 and TRBJ1-6 provide the parts outside the CDR3, is DTGVSQNPRHKITKRGQNVTFRCDPISEHNRLYWYRQTLGQGPEFLTYFQNEAQLEKSRLLSDRFSAERPKGSFSTLEIQRTEQGDSAMYLCASRGQGNTLHFGNGTRLTVT.

This clonotype was seen repeatedly, ten times or more. The V and J genes are TRBV3-1 and TRBJ1-6, with no clear D. With 4 bases removed from V and 9 bases from J, the gap between germline ends came to 10 bases. Germline V lookup: CDR1 LGHDT, CDR2 YNNKEL (reference sequence). The CDR3 runs to 13 residues. CDR3 nucleotides: TGTGCCAGCAGCCTCTCTTTGGGTTCACCCCTCCACTTT. It yields the protein CASSLSLGSPLHF.

DNA for the CDR3: TGTGCCAGCAGTGGACAGAGGGCCACCCAGTACTTC. Amino acid sequence: CASSGQRATQYF. The rearrangement joins TRBV11-1 to TRBJ2-5; weak D call: TRBD1 (6 bases). Germline V lookup: CDR1 SGHAT, CDR2 FQDESV (reference sequence). Trimming stripped 6 bases from V and 8 bases from J, with 13 bases between. CDR3 length equals 12 residues.